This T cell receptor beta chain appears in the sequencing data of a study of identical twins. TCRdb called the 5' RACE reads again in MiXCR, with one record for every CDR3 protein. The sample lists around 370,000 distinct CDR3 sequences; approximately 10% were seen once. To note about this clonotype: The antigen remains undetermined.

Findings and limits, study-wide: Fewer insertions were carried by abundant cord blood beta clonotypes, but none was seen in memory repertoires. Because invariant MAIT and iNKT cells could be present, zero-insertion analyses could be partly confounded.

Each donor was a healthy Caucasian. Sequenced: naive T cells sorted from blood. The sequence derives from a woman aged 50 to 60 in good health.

The CDR3 loop is CASSLSLAGVTDTQYF. The DNA of the CDR3 is TGTGCCAGCAGCTTAAGTCTAGCGGGGGTCACAGATACGCAGTATTTT. The chain is built from TRBV11-3 and TRBJ2-3; 10 bases align to TRBD2. The junction had 4 bases not matched to a gene; V was cut back by 2 bases and J by 2 bases. Germline lookup yields CDR1 SGHNT and CDR2 YENEEA. This CDR3 has 16 amino acids.